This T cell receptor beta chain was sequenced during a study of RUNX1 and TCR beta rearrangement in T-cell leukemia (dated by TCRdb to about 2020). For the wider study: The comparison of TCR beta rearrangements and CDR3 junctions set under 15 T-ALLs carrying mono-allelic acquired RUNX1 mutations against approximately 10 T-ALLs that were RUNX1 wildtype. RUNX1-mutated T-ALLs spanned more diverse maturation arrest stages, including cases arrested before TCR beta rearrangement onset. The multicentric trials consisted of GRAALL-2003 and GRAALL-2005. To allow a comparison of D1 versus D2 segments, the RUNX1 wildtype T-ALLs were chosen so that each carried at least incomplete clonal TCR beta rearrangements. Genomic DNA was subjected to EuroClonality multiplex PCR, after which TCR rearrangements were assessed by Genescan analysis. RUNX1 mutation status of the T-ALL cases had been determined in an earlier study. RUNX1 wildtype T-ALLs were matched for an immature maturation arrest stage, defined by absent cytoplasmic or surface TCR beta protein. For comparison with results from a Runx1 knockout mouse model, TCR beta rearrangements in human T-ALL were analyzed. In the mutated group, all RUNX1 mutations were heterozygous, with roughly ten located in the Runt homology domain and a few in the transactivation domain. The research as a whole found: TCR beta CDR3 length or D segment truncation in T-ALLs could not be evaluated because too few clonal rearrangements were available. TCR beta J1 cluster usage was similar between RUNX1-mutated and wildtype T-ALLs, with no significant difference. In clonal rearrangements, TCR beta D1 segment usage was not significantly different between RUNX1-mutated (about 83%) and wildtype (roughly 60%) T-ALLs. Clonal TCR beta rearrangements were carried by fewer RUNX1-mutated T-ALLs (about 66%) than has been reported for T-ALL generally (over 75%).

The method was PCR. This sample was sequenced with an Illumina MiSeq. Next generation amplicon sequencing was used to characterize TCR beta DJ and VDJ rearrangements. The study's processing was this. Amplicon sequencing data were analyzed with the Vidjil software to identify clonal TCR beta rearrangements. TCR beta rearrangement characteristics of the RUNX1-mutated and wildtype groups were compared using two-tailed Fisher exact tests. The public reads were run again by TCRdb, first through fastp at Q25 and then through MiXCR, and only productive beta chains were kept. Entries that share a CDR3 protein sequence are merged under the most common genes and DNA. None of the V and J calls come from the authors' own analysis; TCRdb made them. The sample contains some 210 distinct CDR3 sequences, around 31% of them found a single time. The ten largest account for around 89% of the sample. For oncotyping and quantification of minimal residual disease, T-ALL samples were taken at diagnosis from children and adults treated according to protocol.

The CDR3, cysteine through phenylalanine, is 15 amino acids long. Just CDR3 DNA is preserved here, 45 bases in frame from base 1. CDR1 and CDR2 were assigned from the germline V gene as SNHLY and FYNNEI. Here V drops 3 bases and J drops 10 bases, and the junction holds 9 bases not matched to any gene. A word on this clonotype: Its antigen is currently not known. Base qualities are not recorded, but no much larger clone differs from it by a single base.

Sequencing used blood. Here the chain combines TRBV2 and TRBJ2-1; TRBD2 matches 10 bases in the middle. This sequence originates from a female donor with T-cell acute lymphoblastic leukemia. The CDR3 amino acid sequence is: CASSEVQRGGLEQFF. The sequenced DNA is TGTGCCAGCAGTGAGGTCCAGCGGGGGGGCTTGGAGCAGTTCTTC.